Presented here are 6 T cell receptor beta chains from one specimen sequenced in a study listed by TCRdb under 2016. Library creation used RT-PCR. TCRdb names Illumina MiSeq as the instrument used. TCRdb reprocessing: public reads trimmed at Q25 with fastp, clones called with MiXCR, in-frame beta chains kept. CDR3 protein sequences are deduplicated, and each keeps its most common genes and DNA. The table for this sample lists about 700,000 distinct CDR3 sequences; about 14% of them were counted only once. 3% to 4.5% of the sample lies in the top ten. What was sequenced was memory CD4+ T cells from blood. Receptors originate from a female donor in good health, serving as a healthy control.

This clonotype was seen ten or more times. The chain employs TRBV6-6 and TRBJ2-1, with TRBD2 matching 9 bases. Germline V CDR1 and CDR2: MNHNY, SVGAGI (reference sequence). This CDR3 spans 15 amino acids. Trimming removed 10 bases from V and 4 bases from J; junction bases left unmatched: 11. The CDR3 nucleotides read TGTGCCACGCGTACTTCCACTAGCGGGTACAATGAGCAGTTCTTC. It specifies CATRTSTSGYNEQFF.

This clonotype was found many times. The chain joins TRBV20-1 to TRBJ2-7; 12 nucleotides align to TRBD2. The CDR3 is 15 amino acids. The J segment lost 6 bases and the V segment lost 6 bases, leaving 12 bases of the junction unmatched. Germline V lookup: CDR1 DFQATT, CDR2 SNEGSKA (reference sequence). The CDR3 coding sequence is TGCAGTGCCACTCAACTAGCGGGAGGACTAAGCGAGCAGTACTTC. Its protein is CSATQLAGGLSEQYF.

This clonotype has just a few counts. The chain recombines TRBV29-1 with TRBJ2-7, with 7 bases identical to TRBD2. Germline V gene data show CDR1 as SQVTM and CDR2 as ANQGSEA. The V and J ends lost 4 bases and 6 bases, in that order; junction bases with no gene match: 6. The CDR3 contains 12 residues. The CDR3 here is CSVGGGSGEQYF. The CDR3 nucleotides read TGCAGCGTTGGGGGGGGGAGTGGCGAGCAGTACTTC.

This clonotype has only a few counts. This chain connects TRBV5-4 to TRBJ1-1, with 10 bases identical to TRBD1. The ends lost 1 base at V and 2 bases at J; junction bases unmatched: 2. Germline V CDR1 and CDR2: SGHNT, YYREEE (reference sequence). The CDR3 length is 15 residues. This CDR3 reads CASSLRDRGNTEAFF. CDR3 nucleotides: TGTGCCAGCAGCTTGAGGGACAGGGGTAACACTGAAGCTTTCTTT.

V gene TRBV5-1 combines with J gene TRBJ2-7, with 11 bases identical to TRBD1. Germline values: CDR1 SGHRS, CDR2 YFSETQ. The CDR3 length is 14 residues. The junction had 9 bases not matched to a gene; V was cut back by 4 bases and J by 9 bases. Here the CDR3 DNA reads TGCGCCAGCAGCGACGGACAGGGGGCGCGTGTGCAGTACTTC. It is translated as CASSDGQGARVQYF.

The count of this clonotype is one. With a much larger clone just one base away, this may be a read error. This chain links TRBV5-1 with TRBJ1-1; 9 bases agree with TRBD1. V gave up 4 bases and J gave up 0 bases; unmatched junction bases: 7. CDR1 SGHRS and CDR2 YFSETQ come from the germline V gene. CDR3 length: 16 amino acids. CDR3 in DNA: TGCGCCAGCAGCAACGCAGGGACAGGGATGAACACTGAAGCTTTCTTT. It yields the protein CASSNAGTGMNTEAFF.